This TCR beta chain was found in a study of blood T cell repertoires in COVID-19 (dated by TCRdb to 2019 to 2021). With respect to the entire study: Samples from collaborators originated in the United States, Italy and Spain and spanned both the acute and convalescent phases of COVID-19. The material from the prospective study consisted of cDNA or gDNA derived from T cells, B-cell-depleted T cells, or PBMCs. Subjects who had been exposed to COVID-19, were actively infected with it, or had recovered from it provided the deeply sampled blood TCRbeta repertoires that made up the dataset. The repertoires were made available in a free public database intended to serve as a resource for research on the immune response to SARS-CoV-2. The samples were drawn from the first 160 participants of the ongoing ImmuneRACE study and from 1,254 subjects provided by 6 global collaborators. The sample metadata nearly always contained a de-identified subject ID, COVID-19 status, age in years and sex. HLA class I and class II types, where available, came from metadata supplied by the sample provider rather than from assay-based typing. Results the study describes overall, beyond this receptor: How much clinical and demographic metadata was included differed by source and by participant, and the metadata was provided uncurated.

To note about this clone: The target of this receptor is not known. The record has no base qualities; no much larger clone is one base away.

The immunoSEQ Assay, a bias-controlled multiplex PCR, was used to amplify TCRbeta CDR3 regions from genomic DNA. Turning to the authors' computational methods: Within the assay, amplification of reference gene primers was used to estimate how many nucleated cells each sample contained. To quantify the absolute abundance of each unique TCRbeta CDR3 rearrangement, sequence reads were collapsed and filtered. For each sample, productive Simpson clonality was calculated as the square root of Simpson's diversity index across productive rearrangements. TCRdb holds this immuneACCESS table with in-frame rearrangements only. Some clones are missing; in checked studies, unresolved V genes explain under half, and the rest has no known cause. From that table come the V and J calls and clone size; the DNA was used to work out D and trimming. The sample yields around 230,000 clones; around 86% were counted once. The ten largest clones take up approximately 13% of the sample.

Collaborating institutions collected whole blood in K2EDTA tubes following their own protocols. Collaborator samples were shipped for TCRbeta analysis as frozen whole blood, isolated PBMCs, or DNA extracted from either sample type. The CDR3 runs 16 amino acids, cysteine and phenylalanine included. Here the CDR3 DNA is all that survives: 48 bases in frame from base 1. CDR1 and CDR2 (MNHNS, SASEGT) derive from the germline V gene. V and J lose 2 bases and 7 bases, and a span of 18 bases separates them. The rearrangement combines TRBV6-1 with TRBJ2-1, with a tentative D gene TRBD2 over 6 matching bases. What was sequenced was peripheral blood. The clonotype originates from a woman in her fifties or sixties with active or convalescent COVID-19. The DNA is TGTGCCAGCAGTGAATATGGGGGGAAAGTCCGTAATGAGCAGTTCTTC. Translated, this gives CASSEYGGKVRNEQFF.